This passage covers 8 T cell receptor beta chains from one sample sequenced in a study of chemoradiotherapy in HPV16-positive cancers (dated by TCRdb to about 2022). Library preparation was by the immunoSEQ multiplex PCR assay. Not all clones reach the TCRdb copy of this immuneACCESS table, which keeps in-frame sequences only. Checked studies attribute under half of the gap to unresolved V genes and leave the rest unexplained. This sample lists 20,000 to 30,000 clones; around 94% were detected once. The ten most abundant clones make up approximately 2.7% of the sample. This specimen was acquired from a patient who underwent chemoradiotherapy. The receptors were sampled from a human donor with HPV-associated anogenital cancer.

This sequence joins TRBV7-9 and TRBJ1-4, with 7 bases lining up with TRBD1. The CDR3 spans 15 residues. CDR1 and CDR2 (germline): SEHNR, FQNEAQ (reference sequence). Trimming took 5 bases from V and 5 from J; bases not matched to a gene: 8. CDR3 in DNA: TGTGCCAGCAGCGCCCGACCGGGACAGAATGAAAAACTGTTTTTT. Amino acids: CASSARPGQNEKLFF.

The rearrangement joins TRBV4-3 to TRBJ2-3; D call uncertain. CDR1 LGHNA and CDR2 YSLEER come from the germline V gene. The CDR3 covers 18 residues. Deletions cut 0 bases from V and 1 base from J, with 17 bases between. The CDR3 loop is CASSQELPRLLRTDTQYF. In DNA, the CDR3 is TGCGCCAGCAGCCAAGAGCTTCCTCGACTCCTACGCACAGATACGCAGTATTTT.

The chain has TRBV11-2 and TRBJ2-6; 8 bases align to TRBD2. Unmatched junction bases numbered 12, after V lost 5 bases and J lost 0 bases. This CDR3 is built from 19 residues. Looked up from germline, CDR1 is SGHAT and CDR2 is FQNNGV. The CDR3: CASSPGGQRGNSGANVLTF. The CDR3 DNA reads TGTGCCAGCAGCCCGGGGGGGCAGCGGGGCAACTCTGGGGCCAACGTCCTGACTTTC.

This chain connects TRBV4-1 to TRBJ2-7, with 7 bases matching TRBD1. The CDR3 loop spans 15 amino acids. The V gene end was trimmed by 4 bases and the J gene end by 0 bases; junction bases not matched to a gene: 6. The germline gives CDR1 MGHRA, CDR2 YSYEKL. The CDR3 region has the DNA TGCGCCAGCAGCCGTGAGTCAGGGGGCTCCTACGAGCAGTACTTC. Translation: CASSRESGGSYEQYF.

CDR3 residues: CASSWGATNEKLFF. CDR3 coding DNA: TGCGCCAGCAGCTGGGGAGCAACTAATGAAAAACTGTTTTTT. J is TRBJ1-4 and V is TRBV5-1, with unresolved D. V shed 3 bases and J shed 0 bases, with 6 bases lying between them. CDR1 and CDR2 (germline): SGHRS, YFSETQ. This CDR3 has 14 residues.

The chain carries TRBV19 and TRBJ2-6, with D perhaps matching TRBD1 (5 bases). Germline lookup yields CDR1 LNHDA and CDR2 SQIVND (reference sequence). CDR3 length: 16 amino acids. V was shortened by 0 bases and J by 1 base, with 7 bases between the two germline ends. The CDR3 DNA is TGTGCCAGTAGTATAGATGGGGCTTCTGGGGCCAACGTCCTGACTTTC. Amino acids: CASSIDGASGANVLTF.

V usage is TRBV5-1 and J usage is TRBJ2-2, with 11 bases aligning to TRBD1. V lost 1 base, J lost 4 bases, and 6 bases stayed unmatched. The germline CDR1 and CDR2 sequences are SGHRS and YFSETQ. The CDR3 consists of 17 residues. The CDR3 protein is CASSLQGQGAGTGELFF. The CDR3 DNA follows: TGCGCCAGCAGCTTGCAAGGACAGGGGGCTGGCACCGGGGAGCTGTTTTTT.

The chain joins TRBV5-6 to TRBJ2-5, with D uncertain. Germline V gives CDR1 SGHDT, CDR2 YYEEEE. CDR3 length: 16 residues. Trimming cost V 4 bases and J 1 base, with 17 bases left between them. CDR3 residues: CASSPGVLRGQETQYF. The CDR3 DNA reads TGTGCCAGCAGCCCTGGAGTCCTTCGAGGCCAAGAGACCCAGTACTTC.